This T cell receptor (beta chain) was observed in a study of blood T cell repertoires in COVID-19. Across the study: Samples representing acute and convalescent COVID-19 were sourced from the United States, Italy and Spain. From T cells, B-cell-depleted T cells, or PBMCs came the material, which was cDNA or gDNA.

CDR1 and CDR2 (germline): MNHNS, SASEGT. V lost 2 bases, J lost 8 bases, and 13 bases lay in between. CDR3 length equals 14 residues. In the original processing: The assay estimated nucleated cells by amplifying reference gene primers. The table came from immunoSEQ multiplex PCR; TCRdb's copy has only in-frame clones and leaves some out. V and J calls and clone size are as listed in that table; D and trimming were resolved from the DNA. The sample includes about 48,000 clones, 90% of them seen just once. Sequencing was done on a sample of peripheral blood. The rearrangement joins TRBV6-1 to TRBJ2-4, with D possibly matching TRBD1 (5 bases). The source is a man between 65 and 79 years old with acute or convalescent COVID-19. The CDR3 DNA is TGTGCCAGCAGTGAAAGGGCAGGGCTGGACATTCAGTACTTC. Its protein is CASSERAGLDIQYF.